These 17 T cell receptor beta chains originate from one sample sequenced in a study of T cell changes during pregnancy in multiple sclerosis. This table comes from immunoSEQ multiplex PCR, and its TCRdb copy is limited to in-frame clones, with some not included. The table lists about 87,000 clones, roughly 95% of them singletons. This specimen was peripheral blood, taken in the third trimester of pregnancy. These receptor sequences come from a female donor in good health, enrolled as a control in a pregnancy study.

Written as DNA, the CDR3 is TGTGCCAGCAGCTTAGGGGGACTAGGGTACACCGGGGAGCTGTTTTTT. This translates into CASSLGGLGYTGELFF. The genes are TRBV7-2 and TRBJ2-2; 8 nucleotides match TRBD2. The V gene's germline CDR1 is SGHTA and CDR2 FQGNSA. This CDR3 spans 16 amino acids. V lost 1 base, J lost 3 bases, and 4 bases stayed unmatched.

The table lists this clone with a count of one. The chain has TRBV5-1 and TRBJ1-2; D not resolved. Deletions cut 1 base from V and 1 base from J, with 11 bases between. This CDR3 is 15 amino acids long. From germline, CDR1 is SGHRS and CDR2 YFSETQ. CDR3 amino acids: CASSLSSPHNYGYTF. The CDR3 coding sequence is TGCGCCAGCAGCTTGTCGTCCCCACATAACTATGGCTACACCTTC.

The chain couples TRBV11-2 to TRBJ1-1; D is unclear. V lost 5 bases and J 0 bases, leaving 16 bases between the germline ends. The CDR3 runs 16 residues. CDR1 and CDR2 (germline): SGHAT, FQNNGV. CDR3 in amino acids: CASSPDGFRVNTEAFF. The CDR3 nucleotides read TGTGCCAGCAGCCCAGACGGGTTCAGAGTGAACACTGAAGCTTTCTTT.

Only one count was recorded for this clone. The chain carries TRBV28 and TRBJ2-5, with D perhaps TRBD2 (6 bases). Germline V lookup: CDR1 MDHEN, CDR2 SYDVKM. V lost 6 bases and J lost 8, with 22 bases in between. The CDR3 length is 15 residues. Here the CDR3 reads CASSLTAGNSGTQYF. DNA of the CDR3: TGTGCCAGCAGCCTCACGGCGGGGAACTCTGGAACCCAGTACTTC.

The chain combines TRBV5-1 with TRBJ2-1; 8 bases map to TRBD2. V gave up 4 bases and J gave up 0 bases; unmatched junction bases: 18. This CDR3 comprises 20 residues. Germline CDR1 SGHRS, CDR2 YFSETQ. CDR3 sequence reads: CASSPRGLAASTSSYNEQFF. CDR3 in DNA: TGCGCCAGCAGCCCTAGAGGACTAGCCGCCTCCACTAGCTCCTACAATGAGCAGTTCTTC.

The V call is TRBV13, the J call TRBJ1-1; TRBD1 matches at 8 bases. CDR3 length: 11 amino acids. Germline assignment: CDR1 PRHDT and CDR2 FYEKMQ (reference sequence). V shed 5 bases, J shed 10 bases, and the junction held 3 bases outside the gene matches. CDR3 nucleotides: TGTGCCAGCAGCCCCGGACAGGGAGCTTTCTTT. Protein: CASSPGQGAFF.

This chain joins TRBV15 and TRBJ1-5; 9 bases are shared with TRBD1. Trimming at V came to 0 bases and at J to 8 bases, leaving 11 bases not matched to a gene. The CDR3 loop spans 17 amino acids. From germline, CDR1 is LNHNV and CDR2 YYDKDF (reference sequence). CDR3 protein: CATSRDLSGTGREPQHF. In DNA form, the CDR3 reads TGTGCCACCAGCAGAGATCTCTCGGGGACAGGGAGAGAGCCCCAGCATTTT.

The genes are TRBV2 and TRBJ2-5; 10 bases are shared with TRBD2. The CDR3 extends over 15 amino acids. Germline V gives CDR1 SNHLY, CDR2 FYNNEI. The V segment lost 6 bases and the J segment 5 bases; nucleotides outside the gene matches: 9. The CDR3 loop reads CASRLLAGVRETQYF. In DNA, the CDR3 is TGTGCCAGCAGACTCCTAGCGGGAGTACGGGAGACCCAGTACTTC.

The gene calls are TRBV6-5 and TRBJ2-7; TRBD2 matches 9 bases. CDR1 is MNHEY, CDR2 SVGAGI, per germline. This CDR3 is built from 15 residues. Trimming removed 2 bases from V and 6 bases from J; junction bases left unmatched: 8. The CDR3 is CASSYGASGMIEQYF. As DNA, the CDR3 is TGTGCCAGCAGTTACGGGGCTAGCGGGATGATCGAGCAGTACTTC.

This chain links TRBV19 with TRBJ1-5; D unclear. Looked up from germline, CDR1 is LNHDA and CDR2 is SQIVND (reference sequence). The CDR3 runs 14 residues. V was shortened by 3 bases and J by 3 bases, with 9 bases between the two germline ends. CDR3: CASSIPRLNQPQHF. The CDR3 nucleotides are TGTGCCAGTAGTATCCCCAGGCTCAATCAGCCCCAGCATTTT.

The CDR3, as DNA: TGTGCCAGCATCCTAAGGGGGGGATGGAGTCAGCCCCAGCATTTT. This translates into CASILRGGWSQPQHF. This chain joins TRBV28 and TRBJ1-5; tentative D call: TRBD1 (6 bases). CDR1 and CDR2 (germline): MDHEN, SYDVKM. The V end was cut by 7 bases, the J end by 6 bases, with 19 bases between. The CDR3 has 15 residues. Supplemented by reference TRBV28 and TRBJ1-5, the full variable domain reads DVKVTQSSRYLVKRTGEKVFLECVQDMDHENMFWYRQDPGLGLRLIYFSYDVKMKEKGDIPEGYSVSREKKERFSLILESASTNQTSMYLCASILRGGWSQPQHFGDGTRLSIL.

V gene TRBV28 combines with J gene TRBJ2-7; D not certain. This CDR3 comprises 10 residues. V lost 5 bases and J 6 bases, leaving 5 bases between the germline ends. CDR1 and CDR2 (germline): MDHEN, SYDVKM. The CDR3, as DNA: TGTGCCAGCAGTCGGGTCGAGCAGTACTTC. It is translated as CASSRVEQYF.

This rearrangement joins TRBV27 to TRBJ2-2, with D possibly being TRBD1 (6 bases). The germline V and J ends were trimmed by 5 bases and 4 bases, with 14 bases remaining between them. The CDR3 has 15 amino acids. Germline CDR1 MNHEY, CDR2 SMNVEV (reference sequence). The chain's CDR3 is CASSPRGFGTGELFF. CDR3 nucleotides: TGTGCCAGCAGTCCCAGGGGCTTTGGCACCGGGGAGCTGTTTTTT.

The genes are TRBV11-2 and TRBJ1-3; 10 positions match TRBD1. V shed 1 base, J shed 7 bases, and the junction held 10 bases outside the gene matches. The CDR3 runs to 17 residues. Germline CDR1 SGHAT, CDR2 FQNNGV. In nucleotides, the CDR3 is TGTGCCAGCAGCTTAGGAGGCGGGGGACAGGGGATCAACACCATATATTTT. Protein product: CASSLGGGGQGINTIYF.

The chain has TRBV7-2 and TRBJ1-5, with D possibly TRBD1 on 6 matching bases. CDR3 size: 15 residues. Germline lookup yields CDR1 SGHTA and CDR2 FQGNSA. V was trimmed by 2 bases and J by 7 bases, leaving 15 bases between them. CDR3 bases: TGTGCCAGCAGCTTATCTACAGGCCAGGGGCAGCCCCAGCATTTT. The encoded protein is CASSLSTGQGQPQHF. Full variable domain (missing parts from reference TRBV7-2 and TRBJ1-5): GAGVSQSPSNKVTEKGKDVELRCDPISGHTALYWYRQSLGQGLEFLIYFQGNSAPDKSGLPSDRFSAERTGGSVSTLTIQRTQQEDSAVYLCASSLSTGQGQPQHFGDGTRLSIL.

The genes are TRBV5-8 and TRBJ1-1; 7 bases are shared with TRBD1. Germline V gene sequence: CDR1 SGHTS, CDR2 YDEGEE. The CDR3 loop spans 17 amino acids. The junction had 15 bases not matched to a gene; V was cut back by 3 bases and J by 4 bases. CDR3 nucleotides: TGTGCCAGCAGCTCGTACAGGGGACCCCAAGGGGTCACTGAAGCTTTCTTT. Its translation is CASSSYRGPQGVTEAFF.

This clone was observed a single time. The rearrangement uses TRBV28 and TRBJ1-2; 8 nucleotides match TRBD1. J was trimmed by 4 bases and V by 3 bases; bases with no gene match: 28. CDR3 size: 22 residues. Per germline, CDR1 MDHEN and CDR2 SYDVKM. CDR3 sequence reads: CASSFGQGAVPPTAQRSYGYTF. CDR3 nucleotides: TGTGCCAGCAGTTTTGGTCAGGGGGCAGTCCCTCCAACGGCGCAGAGAAGCTATGGCTACACCTTC.